The 7 T cell receptor beta chains presented below share a single source sample, sequenced in a study of T-cell memory formation after mild COVID-19. TCRdb passed the 5' RACE reads through MiXCR, listing each CDR3 protein once. The table has 400,000 to 500,000 distinct CDR3 sequences, about a sixth seen once. Sequencing was done on a sample of PBMCs or a T cell subset sorted from them (not recorded which). These receptors were taken from a man between 18 and 35 years old who had mild COVID-19 (a few samples of this study predate the infection). Cell type and time point are not known.

The chain couples TRBV6-5 to TRBJ1-1; the D gene is possibly TRBD1 (5 bases). The V gene's germline CDR1 is MNHEY and CDR2 SVGAGI. This CDR3 has 14 residues. The V end was cut by 2 bases, the J end by 4 bases, with 11 bases between. As DNA, the CDR3 is TGTGCCAGCAGTTACAGGGCAGGGCGCACTGAAGCTTTCTTT. Translation: CASSYRAGRTEAFF.

V usage is TRBV7-3 and J usage is TRBJ2-3, with D maybe TRBD2 (6 bases). The V gene's germline CDR1 is SGHTA and CDR2 FQGTGA. The CDR3 covers 14 residues. Trimming took 4 bases from V and 8 from J, leaving 16 bases between them. CDR3 amino acids: CASSSISAGGTQYF. CDR3 DNA: TGTGCCAGCAGCTCCATATCGGCCGGGGGTACGCAGTATTTT.

V gene TRBV29-1 combines with J gene TRBJ1-2; 8 bases are shared with TRBD1. Per the germline V gene, CDR1 is SQVTM and CDR2 is ANQGSEA. CDR3 length: 15 residues. After removal of 4 bases from V and 4 bases from J, the junction contained 11 bases not matched to a gene. The CDR3 region is CSVVTPRQGTYGYTF. The CDR3 DNA is TGCAGCGTTGTTACCCCGCGACAGGGGACCTATGGCTACACCTTC.

This clonotype showed up many times. The rearrangement links TRBV7-2 to TRBJ1-2, with 9 bases identical to TRBD1. Germline loops: CDR1 SGHTA, CDR2 FQGNSA. J lost 2 bases, V lost 3 bases, and 7 bases had no gene match. CDR3 size: 16 residues. The CDR3 sequence is CASSLAGQGRNYGYTF. The CDR3 DNA reads as TGTGCCAGCAGCTTGGCTGGACAGGGGAGGAACTATGGCTACACCTTC.

The rearrangement uses TRBV5-5 and TRBJ2-1, with D possibly being TRBD1 or TRBD2 (6 bases each). This CDR3 contains 14 residues. Trimming took 3 bases from V and 10 from J, leaving 17 bases between them. Germline V gene sequence: CDR1 SGHKS, CDR2 YYEKEE (reference sequence). The CDR3 loop reads CASSSPRGADEQFF. CDR3 nucleotide sequence: TGTGCCAGCAGCTCGCCTAGGGGGGCGGACGAGCAGTTCTTC.

This clonotype was detected a few times. The chain combines TRBV7-9 with TRBJ2-7, with a weak D call TRBD2 (6 bases). This CDR3 comprises 14 residues. Germline CDR1 reads SEHNR; CDR2 reads FQNEAQ (reference sequence). V was shortened by 3 bases and J by 7 bases, with 16 bases between the two germline ends. The CDR3 nucleotides read TGTGCCAGCAGCTTGGCCGGGACTTTAAATGAGCAGTACGTC. This sequence encodes CASSLAGTLNEQYV.

The chain employs TRBV5-1 and TRBJ2-2; D unresolved. This CDR3 spans 14 amino acids. The V gene lost 6 bases and the J gene lost 1 base, with 10 bases spanning the gap. Germline CDR1 reads SGHRS; CDR2 reads YFSETQ. In DNA, the CDR3 is TGCGCCAGCATCAAGGACGGGAACACCGGGGAGCTGTTTTTT. Its translation: CASIKDGNTGELFF.